The text below deals with one TCR beta chain. The data are from a study of cytomegalovirus exposure and HLA in healthy donors. Sequenced by immunoSEQ multiplex PCR; TCRdb stores in-frame clones only, minus some. This sample has 150,000 to 250,000 clones, with roughly 82% found just once. The V end was cut by 6 bases, the J end by 1 base, with 12 bases between. The CDR3 contains 14 residues. Germline CDR1 is MDHEN and CDR2 is SYDVKM. The V and J genes are TRBV28 and TRBJ1-2; possibly TRBD1 for D (5 bases). This clonotype originated in a woman between 25 and 40 years old in good health and CMV-seropositive. Material: PBMCs. This chain's CDR3 is CASSITGGNYGYTF. The DNA for the CDR3 is TGTGCCAGCAGCATAACAGGCGGTAACTATGGCTACACCTTC.